The rows below give T cell receptor beta chains drawn from one sample of a study of blood T cells in healthy people across ages. TCRdb re-called the 5' RACE reads through MiXCR, storing one row per CDR3 protein. The sample has about 2 million distinct CDR3 sequences; around half are singletons. Material for sequencing was blood. These receptor sequences come from a middle-aged woman in good health. Each CDR3 is given with its conserved first and last residue. The D gene is left open where the match is weak. Not every row has a clone size; where given, it reads once, few, many or a size class.

j_gene,abundance,d_gene,v_gene,CDR3nt,CDR3aa
TRBJ2-7,NA,NA,TRBV6-2/TRBV6-3,TGTGCCAGCAGAAGGGCCAGGGACTACGAGCAGTACTTC,CASRRARDYEQYF
TRBJ2-5,NA,TRBD1,TRBV7-3,TGTGCCAGCAGCCCAAAGACAGGGGGCCCTCGAGGGACCCAGTACTTC,CASSPKTGGPRGTQYF
TRBJ1-5,few,NA,TRBV20-1,TGCAGTGCTAGAGATCGTTGGGGGTACCAGCCCCAGCATTTT,CSARDRWGYQPQHF
TRBJ2-4,NA,NA,TRBV16,TGTGCCAGCAGCCAATTCTCAACAGGGACAACCAAAAACATTCAGTACTTC,CASSQFSTGTTKNIQYF
TRBJ2-3,few,TRBD2,TRBV7-3,TGTGCCAGCAGCTTAATGGGACTAGGCACAGATACGCAGTATTTT,CASSLMGLGTDTQYF
TRBJ1-3,NA,NA,TRBV20-1,TGCAGTGCTAGAGTGGACACTGGAAACACCATATATTTT,CSARVDTGNTIYF
TRBJ1-4,NA,TRBD1,TRBV6-5,TGTGCCAGCAGTTATGCAGGGGGGAATGAAAAACTGTTTTTT,CASSYAGGNEKLFF
TRBJ2-1,few,NA,TRBV25-1,TGTGCCAGCAGGAGCCCGACTAGACAACAGTTCTTC,CASRSPTRQQFF
TRBJ2-3,NA,NA,TRBV27,TGTGCCAGCAGTTTTAGGCCAGACACAGATACGCAGTATTTT,CASSFRPDTDTQYF
TRBJ1-2,few,NA,TRBV6-2/TRBV6-3,TGTGCCACCCGCAGACTCGGACAGAACTATGGCTACACCTTC,CATRRLGQNYGYTF
TRBJ2-7,NA,NA,TRBV6-2/TRBV6-3,TGTGCCAGCAGTTTCCACCCGAGCGGACTCGGCTCCTACGAGCAGTACTTC,CASSFHPSGLGSYEQYF
TRBJ2-1,few,TRBD2,TRBV20-1,TGCAGTGCTCACGGGGGGGCTTACAATGAGCAGTTCTTC,CSAHGGAYNEQFF
TRBJ2-3,few,NA,TRBV7-9,TGTGCCAGCAACGGGCAGATAATCACAGATACGCAGTATTTT,CASNGQIITDTQYF
TRBJ2-5,NA,NA,TRBV7-9,TGTGCCAGCAGCTTAGAGTTTCCGAGAGAGACCCAGTACTTC,CASSLEFPRETQYF
TRBJ1-2,NA,TRBD1,TRBV9,TGTGCCAGCAGCGTAGCGTCACCACAGGGGCGCGGCTACACCTTC,CASSVASPQGRGYTF
TRBJ2-3,once,TRBD2,TRBV20-1,TGCAGTGCCATCATCGGACTAGCGGGGGGCACAGATACGCAGTATTTT,CSAIIGLAGGTDTQYF
TRBJ2-7,NA,NA,TRBV28,TGTGCCAACAGTTTATGGGGTGTCTACGAGCAGTACTTC,CANSLWGVYEQYF
TRBJ2-3,few,NA,TRBV4-2,TGTGCCAGCAGCCAAGATCTTGTCCAGGTAGATACAGATACGCAGTATTTT,CASSQDLVQVDTDTQYF
TRBJ1-5,NA,NA,TRBV7-9,TGTGCCAGCAACACCCTAGATCAGCCCCAGCATTTT,CASNTLDQPQHF
TRBJ2-1,few,TRBD2,TRBV11-1,TGTGCCAGCAGCCCTCGGGAGGGACTAGCGGGGAGCAATGAGCAGTTCTTC,CASSPREGLAGSNEQFF
TRBJ2-7,NA,NA,TRBV6-2/TRBV6-3,TGTGCCAGCAGCCCCAATCGAAGGAGTCCGGTTAGCTCCTACGAGCAGTACTTC,CASSPNRRSPVSSYEQYF
TRBJ2-1,few,TRBD1,TRBV28,TGTGCCAGTACCGGGACAGGGCTCAATGAGCAGTTCTTC,CASTGTGLNEQFF
TRBJ2-1,NA,NA,TRBV6-5,TGTGCCAGCAGTTACTCGGTGGGGGGAGTCAATGAGCAGTTCTTC,CASSYSVGGVNEQFF
TRBJ2-7,few,TRBD1,TRBV6-1,TGTGCCAGCACTTCCGGGACAGCCGAGCAGTACTTC,CASTSGTAEQYF
TRBJ1-2,NA,NA,TRBV5-1,TGCGCCAGCAGCCCAAAGACAACCTCTAACTATGGCTACACCTTC,CASSPKTTSNYGYTF
TRBJ2-5,many,TRBD2,TRBV7-3,TGTGCCAGCAGCAAAACTCGGGGGGGCTTAGAGACCCAGTACTTC,CASSKTRGGLETQYF
TRBJ1-2,NA,NA,TRBV2,TGTGCCAGCAGTGGTTTCACCGGAGGGGGCTACACCTTC,CASSGFTGGGYTF
TRBJ2-5,few,NA,TRBV21-1,TGTGCCAGCAGCACCCTAGGGCCGGGGACCCAGTACTTC,CASSTLGPGTQYF
TRBJ1-2,once,NA,TRBV6-5,TGTGCCAGCAGTCGGACAAGAGCTAACTATGGCTACACCTTC,CASSRTRANYGYTF
TRBJ2-1,NA,NA,TRBV7-8,TGTGCCAGCAGCTTAGGCACAGGGTTCTACAATGAGCAGTTCTTC,CASSLGTGFYNEQFF
TRBJ2-7,few,TRBD1,TRBV20-1,TGCAGTGCTAAGGGCAGGGGGCCATCCGAGCAGTACTTC,CSAKGRGPSEQYF
TRBJ2-3,NA,NA,TRBV20-1,TGCAGTGCTAAACTAGGGGATACGCAGTATTTT,CSAKLGDTQYF
TRBJ2-6,many,TRBD1,TRBV12-3/TRBV12-4,TGTGCCAGCAGTGGACAGGGGACTGGGGCCAACGTCCTGACTTTC,CASSGQGTGANVLTF
TRBJ2-1,few,NA,TRBV11-1,TGTGCCAGCAGTTTGACGGGGCCTTTCCCCAATGAGCAGTTCTTC,CASSLTGPFPNEQFF
TRBJ2-1,few,NA,TRBV29-1,TGCAGCGTTGTGGCAGACACCTACAATGAGCAGTTCTTC,CSVVADTYNEQFF
TRBJ2-5,NA,TRBD2,TRBV20-1,TGCAGTGCCAAGGAGAGCGGGGGAGAGACCCAGTACTTC,CSAKESGGETQYF
TRBJ2-6,once,NA,TRBV3-1,TGTGCCAGCAGCCACCGGGTGGTCCTCTCTGGGGCCAACGTCCTGACTTTC,CASSHRVVLSGANVLTF
TRBJ2-3,NA,NA,TRBV7-9,TGTACCAGCAGTCCAGCTCCAGATACGCAGTATTTT,CTSSPAPDTQYF
TRBJ2-1,NA,TRBD2,TRBV20-1,TGCAGTGCTCTGCCGGGCGGGGGATACAATGAGCAGTTCTTC,CSALPGGGYNEQFF
TRBJ2-5,few,NA,TRBV4-2,TGTGCCAGCAGCCAAGAAGACAGTCCCACAGAGACCCAGTACTTC,CASSQEDSPTETQYF
TRBJ2-7,NA,NA,TRBV12-3/TRBV12-4,TGTGCCAGCAGTGCGAGGGGACCCTCCTACGAGCAGTACTTC,CASSARGPSYEQYF
TRBJ2-1,NA,TRBD2,TRBV20-1,TGCAGTGCGTCCCGAGGGACTAGTTTAAGGAGGGAGCAGTTCTTC,CSASRGTSLRREQFF
TRBJ2-7,many,NA,TRBV6-5,TGTGCCAGCAGTTTGGATGGTCAGGGAACCTACGAGCAGTACTTC,CASSLDGQGTYEQYF
TRBJ1-2,NA,NA,TRBV20-1,TGCAGTGCTAGAGATCTGGGGGGGGGGGACCTCTACACTAGCGAAGACTGTGGCTACACCTTC,CSARDLGGGDLYTSEDCGYTF
TRBJ2-1,few,NA,TRBV9,TGTGCCAGCAGCGTAGGGGGGGATGCCTTGGACAATGAGCAGTTCTTC,CASSVGGDALDNEQFF
TRBJ1-6,NA,TRBD1,TRBV7-2,TGTGCCAGCAGCTCTCGGACGGGACAGGGTAATTCACCCCTCCACTTT,CASSSRTGQGNSPLHF
TRBJ2-6,NA,TRBD1,TRBV6-6,TGTGCCAGCAGTAGTAGGGACAGCTCTGGGGCCAGCGTCCTGACTTTC,CASSSRDSSGASVLTF
TRBJ1-1,NA,NA,TRBV20-1,TGCAGTGCTCCCAATATGAACAGGGTCGGAGTGAACACTGAAGCTTTCTTT,CSAPNMNRVGVNTEAFF
TRBJ1-5,once,NA,TRBV20-1,TGCAGTGCTAGAGCAGGGCGGAACAATCAGCCCCAGCATTTT,CSARAGRNNQPQHF
TRBJ1-4,NA,NA,TRBV4-3,TGCGCCAGCAGCCAAGATCTAGGGAGGAAGACGGGCACTAATGAAAAACTGTTTTTT,CASSQDLGRKTGTNEKLFF
TRBJ1-4,few,NA,TRBV20-1,TGCAGTGCCTCCATCTCGGGGCCGTGGAATGAAAAACTGTTTTTT,CSASISGPWNEKLFF